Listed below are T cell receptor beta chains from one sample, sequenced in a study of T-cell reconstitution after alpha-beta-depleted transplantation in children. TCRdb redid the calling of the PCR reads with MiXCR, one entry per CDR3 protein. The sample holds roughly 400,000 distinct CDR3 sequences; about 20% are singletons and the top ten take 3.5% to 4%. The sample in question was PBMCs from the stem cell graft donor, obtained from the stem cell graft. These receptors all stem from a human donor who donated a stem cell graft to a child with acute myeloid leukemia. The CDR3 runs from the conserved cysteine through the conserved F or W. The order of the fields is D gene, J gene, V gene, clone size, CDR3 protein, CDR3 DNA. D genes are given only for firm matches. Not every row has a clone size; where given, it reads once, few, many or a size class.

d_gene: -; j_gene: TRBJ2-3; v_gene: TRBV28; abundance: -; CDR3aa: CASSLDWGPGTDTQYF; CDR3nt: TGTGCCAGCAGTTTAGATTGGGGACCTGGCACAGATACGCAGTATTTT
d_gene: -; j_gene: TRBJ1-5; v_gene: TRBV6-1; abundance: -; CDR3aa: CASMPIYSNQPQHF; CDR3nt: TGTGCCAGCATGCCCATTTATAGCAATCAGCCCCAGCATTTT
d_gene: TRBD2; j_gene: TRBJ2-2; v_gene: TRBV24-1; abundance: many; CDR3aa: CATRTSGRSGELFF; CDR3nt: TGTGCCACCAGGACTAGCGGGAGGAGCGGGGAGCTGTTTTTT
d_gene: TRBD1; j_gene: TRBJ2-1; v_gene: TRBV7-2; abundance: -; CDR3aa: CASRRAQGAREQFF; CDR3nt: TGTGCCAGCAGAAGAGCTCAGGGGGCGCGCGAGCAGTTCTTC
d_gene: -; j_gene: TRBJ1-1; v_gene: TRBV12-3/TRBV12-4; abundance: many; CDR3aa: CASSQELNTEAFF; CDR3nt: TGTGCCAGCAGTCAGGAGTTGAACACTGAAGCTTTCTTT
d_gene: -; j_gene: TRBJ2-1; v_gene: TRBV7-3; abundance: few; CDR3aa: CASSLTGHNNEQFF; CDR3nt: TGTGCCAGCAGCTTAACGGGACATAACAATGAGCAGTTCTTC
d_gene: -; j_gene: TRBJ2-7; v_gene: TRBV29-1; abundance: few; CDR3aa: CSVGARNSYEQYF; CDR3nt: TGCAGCGTTGGAGCTCGAAACTCCTACGAGCAGTACTTC
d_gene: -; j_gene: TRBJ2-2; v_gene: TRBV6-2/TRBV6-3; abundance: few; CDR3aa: CATPVGDKHSGPRNTGELFF; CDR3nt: TGTGCCACCCCCGTGGGCGATAAACACTCCGGACCGAGAAACACCGGGGAGCTGTTTTTT
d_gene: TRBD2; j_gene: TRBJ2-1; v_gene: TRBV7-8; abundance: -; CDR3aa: CASSFWVYGLAENNEQFF; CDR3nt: TGTGCCAGCAGCTTTTGGGTTTACGGACTAGCGGAAAACAATGAGCAGTTCTTC
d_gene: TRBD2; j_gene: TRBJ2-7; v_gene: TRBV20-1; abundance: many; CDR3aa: CSARATAGGGYEQYF; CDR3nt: TGCAGTGCTAGGGCTACAGCGGGAGGCGGGTACGAGCAGTACTTC
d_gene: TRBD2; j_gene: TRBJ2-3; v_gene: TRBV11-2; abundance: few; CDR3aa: CASSGSGRPTDTQYF; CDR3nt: TGTGCCAGCAGCGGCAGCGGGAGGCCCACAGATACGCAGTATTTT
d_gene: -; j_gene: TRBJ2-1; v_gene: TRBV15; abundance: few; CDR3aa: CATSGIAGSYNEQFF; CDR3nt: TGTGCCACCAGCGGGATCGCTGGGAGTTACAATGAGCAGTTCTTC
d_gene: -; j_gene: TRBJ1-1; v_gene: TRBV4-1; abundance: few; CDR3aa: CASSQDPGAPRAF; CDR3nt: TGCGCCAGCAGCCAAGATCCTGGGGCACCCAGAGCCTTT
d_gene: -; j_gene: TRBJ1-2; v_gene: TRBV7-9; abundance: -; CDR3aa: CASSLALGYTF; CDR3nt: TGTGCCAGCAGCTTAGCGCTTGGCTACACCTTC
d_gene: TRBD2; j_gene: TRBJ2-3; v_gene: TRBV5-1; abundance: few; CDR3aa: CASSPAGGLSTDTQYF; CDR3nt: TGCGCCAGCAGTCCGGCGGGAGGGCTTAGCACAGATACGCAGTATTTT
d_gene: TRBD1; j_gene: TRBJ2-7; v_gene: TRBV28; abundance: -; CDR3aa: CASSNARTGGDEQYF; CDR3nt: TGTGCCAGCAGCAACGCCCGGACAGGGGGCGACGAGCAGTACTTC
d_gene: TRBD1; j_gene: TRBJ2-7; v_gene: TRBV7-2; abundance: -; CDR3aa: CASSTPGQGVYEQYF; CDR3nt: TGTGCCAGCAGCACTCCGGGACAGGGGGTCTACGAGCAGTACTTC
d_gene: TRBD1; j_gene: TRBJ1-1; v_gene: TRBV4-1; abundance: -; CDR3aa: CASSQRHRGRYTEAFF; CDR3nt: TGCGCCAGCAGCCAACGCCACAGGGGTAGATACACTGAAGCTTTCTTT
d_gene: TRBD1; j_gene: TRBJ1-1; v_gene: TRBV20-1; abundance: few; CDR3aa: CSARDRTGWIPEAFF; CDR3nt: TGCAGTGCTAGAGACCGGACAGGTTGGATCCCTGAAGCTTTCTTT
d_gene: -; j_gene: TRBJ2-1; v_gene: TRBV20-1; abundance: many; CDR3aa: CSARDLGGSYNEQFF; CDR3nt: TGCAGTGCTAGAGATCTGGGGGGCTCCTACAATGAGCAGTTCTTC
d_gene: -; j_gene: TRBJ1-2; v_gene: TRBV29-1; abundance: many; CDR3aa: CSVVSGAKSGYTF; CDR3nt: TGCAGCGTCGTCTCAGGGGCCAAATCAGGCTACACCTTC
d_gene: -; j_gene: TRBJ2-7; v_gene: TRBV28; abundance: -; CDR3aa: CASSLFQPSDEQYF; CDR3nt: TGTGCCAGCAGTTTATTCCAGCCTTCGGACGAGCAGTACTTC
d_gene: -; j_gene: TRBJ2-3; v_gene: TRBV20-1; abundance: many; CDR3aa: CSARILAQKF; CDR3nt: TGCAGTGCTAGGATCTTAGCCCAAAAGTTT
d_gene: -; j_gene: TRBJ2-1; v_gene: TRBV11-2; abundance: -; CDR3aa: CASSLDPRLSSYNEQFF; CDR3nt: TGTGCCAGCAGCTTAGATCCCCGACTAAGCTCCTACAATGAGCAGTTCTTC
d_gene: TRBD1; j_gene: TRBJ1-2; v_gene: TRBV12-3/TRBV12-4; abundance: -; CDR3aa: CASSFSGTGTYGYTF; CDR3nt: TGTGCCAGCAGTTTTTCGGGGACAGGGACGTACGGCTACACCTTC
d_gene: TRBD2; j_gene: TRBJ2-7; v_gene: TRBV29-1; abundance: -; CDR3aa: CSVETSGSGEQYF; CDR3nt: TGCAGCGTAGAGACTAGCGGGAGCGGTGAGCAGTACTTC
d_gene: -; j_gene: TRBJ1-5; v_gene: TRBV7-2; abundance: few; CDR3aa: CASSQDGVLNQPQHF; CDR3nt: TGTGCCAGCAGTCAGGACGGAGTCCTCAATCAGCCCCAGCATTTT
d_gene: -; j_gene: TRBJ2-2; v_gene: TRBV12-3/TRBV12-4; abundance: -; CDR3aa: CASSSGTRSNTGELFF; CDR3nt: TGTGCCAGCAGTTCGGGGACGAGATCGAACACCGGGGAGCTGTTTTTT
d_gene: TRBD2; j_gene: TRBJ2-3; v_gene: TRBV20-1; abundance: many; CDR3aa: CSAGLGETDTQYF; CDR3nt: TGCAGTGCTGGACTAGGCGAAACAGATACGCAGTATTTT
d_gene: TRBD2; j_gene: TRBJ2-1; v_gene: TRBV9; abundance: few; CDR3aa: CASSVASGRPSNEQFF; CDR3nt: TGTGCCAGCAGCGTAGCCAGCGGGAGGCCCAGCAATGAGCAGTTCTTC
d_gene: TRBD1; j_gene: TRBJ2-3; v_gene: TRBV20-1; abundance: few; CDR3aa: CSASWDRDTDTQYF; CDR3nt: TGCAGTGCTAGTTGGGACAGGGACACAGATACGCAGTATTTT
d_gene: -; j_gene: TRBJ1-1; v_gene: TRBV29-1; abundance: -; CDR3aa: CSVLSRGTEAFF; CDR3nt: TGCAGCGTACTATCTCGGGGCACTGAAGCTTTCTTT
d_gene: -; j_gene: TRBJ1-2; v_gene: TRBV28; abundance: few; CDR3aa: CASSYSIKGYTF; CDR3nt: TGTGCCAGCAGTTACAGCATTAAGGGCTACACCTTC
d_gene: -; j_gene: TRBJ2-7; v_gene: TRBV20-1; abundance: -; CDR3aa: CSAQQSGKSYEQYF; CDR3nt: TGCAGTGCTCAACAGTCCGGGAAATCCTACGAGCAGTACTTC
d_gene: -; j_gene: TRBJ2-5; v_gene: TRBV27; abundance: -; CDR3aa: CASSLQWGQQETQYF; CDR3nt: TGTGCCAGCAGTTTACAGTGGGGGCAACAAGAGACCCAGTACTTC